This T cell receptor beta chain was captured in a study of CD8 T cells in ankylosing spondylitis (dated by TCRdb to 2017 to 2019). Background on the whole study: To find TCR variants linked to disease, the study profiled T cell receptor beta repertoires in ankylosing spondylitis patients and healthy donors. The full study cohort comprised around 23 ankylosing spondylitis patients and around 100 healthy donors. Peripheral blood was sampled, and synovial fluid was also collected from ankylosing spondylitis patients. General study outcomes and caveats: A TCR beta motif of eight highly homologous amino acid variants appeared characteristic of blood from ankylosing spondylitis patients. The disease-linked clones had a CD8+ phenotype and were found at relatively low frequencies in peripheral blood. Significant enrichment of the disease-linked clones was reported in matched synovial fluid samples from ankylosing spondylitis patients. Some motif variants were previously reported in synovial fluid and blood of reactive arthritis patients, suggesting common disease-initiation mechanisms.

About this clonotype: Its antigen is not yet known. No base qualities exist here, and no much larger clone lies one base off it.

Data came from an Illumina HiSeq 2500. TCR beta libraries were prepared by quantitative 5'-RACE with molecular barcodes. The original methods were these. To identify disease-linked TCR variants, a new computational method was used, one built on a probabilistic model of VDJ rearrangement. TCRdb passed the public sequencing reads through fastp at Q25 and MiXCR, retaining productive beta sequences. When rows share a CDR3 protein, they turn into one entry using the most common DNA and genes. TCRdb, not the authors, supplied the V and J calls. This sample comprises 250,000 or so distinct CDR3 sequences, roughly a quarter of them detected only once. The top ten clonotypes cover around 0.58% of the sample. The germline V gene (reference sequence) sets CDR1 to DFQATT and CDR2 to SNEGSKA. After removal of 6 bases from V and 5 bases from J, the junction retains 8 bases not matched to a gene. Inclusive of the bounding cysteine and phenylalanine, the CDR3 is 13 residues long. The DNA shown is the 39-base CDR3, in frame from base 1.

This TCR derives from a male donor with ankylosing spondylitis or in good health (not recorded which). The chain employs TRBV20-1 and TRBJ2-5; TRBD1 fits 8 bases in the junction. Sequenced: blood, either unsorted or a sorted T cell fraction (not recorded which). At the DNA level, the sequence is TGCAGTGCCGACAGGGGAGGAGAGGAGACCCAGTACTTC. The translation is CSADRGGEETQYF.